This T cell receptor (beta chain) appears in the sequencing data of a study of spatial heterogeneity in lung cancer. This clonotype counts as medium-sized. Germline values: CDR1 MNHNS, CDR2 SASEGT. Trimming removed 6 bases at V and 3 bases at J, with 7 bases between. The CDR3 contains 12 residues. A single record per CDR3 protein comes from TCRdb applying MiXCR to the 5' RACE reads. The sample has some 16,000 distinct CDR3 sequences, about 20% seen once; the top ten hold less than 7%. Time point specified: blood at routine non-recurrence follow-up after resection. The chain is built from TRBV6-1 and TRBJ2-3; D is perhaps TRBD2 (5 bases). Here the sequenced sample was PBMCs, taken at follow-up. This TCR was sampled from a male donor with early-stage non-small cell lung cancer. This chain's CDR3 is CASSGETDTQYF. Here the CDR3 DNA reads TGTGCCAGCAGCGGGGAGACAGATACGCAGTATTTT.